The 18 T cell receptor beta chains reported below all come from one sample, sequenced in a study of control samples from healthy donors and cancer patients. Data came from immunoSEQ multiplex PCR; TCRdb stores just in-frame clones and leaves some out. Among 110,000 to 150,000 clones listed, roughly 92% were seen once. The sample comprised blood. These receptors came from a man aged 25-40 years in good health.

The chain joins TRBV27 to TRBJ2-3; D perhaps matches TRBD1 (6 bases). Trimming stripped 0 bases from V and 5 bases from J, with 12 bases between. Looked up from germline, CDR1 is MNHEY and CDR2 is SMNVEV (reference sequence). This CDR3 contains 15 residues. The CDR3 DNA reads as TGTGCCAGCAGTTTATCGGGGGCAAGGCTAGATACGCAGTATTTT. Protein sequence: CASSLSGARLDTQYF.

This clone has only a few counts. The rearrangement joins TRBV25-1 to TRBJ1-3; D is unclear. The CDR3 length is 15 residues. V lost 4 bases and J lost 0, with 10 bases in between. Germline values: CDR1 MGHDK, CDR2 SYGVNS. CDR3 DNA sequence: TGTGCCAGCAGTGTGGCGGTTGACTCTGGAAACACCATATATTTT. Translation gives CASSVAVDSGNTIYF.

The rearrangement uses TRBV7-3 and TRBJ2-5; D remains unclear. V lost 3 bases, J lost 0 bases, and 14 bases lay in between. CDR3 length: 16 residues. CDR1 and CDR2 from the germline V gene are SGHTA and FQGTGA. The CDR3 coding sequence is TGTGCCAGCAGCTTTGCCGGTCGATCGTACCAAGAGACCCAGTACTTC. Translated, it gives CASSFAGRSYQETQYF.

The gene calls are TRBV6-5 and TRBJ2-2, with 11 positions matching TRBD2. Losses at the gene ends were 8 bases for V and 2 bases for J; bases not matched to a gene: 4. CDR1 and CDR2 from the germline V gene are MNHEY and SVGAGI. The CDR3 runs to 15 residues. As DNA, the CDR3 is TGTGCCAGCCGAGGGACTAGCGGAAACACCGGGGAGCTGTTTTTT. Translation gives CASRGTSGNTGELFF.

Here the CDR3 DNA reads TGTGCCTGGCAACCATATTCGCAGGGTATCCATGGCTACACCTTC. Translating gives CAWQPYSQGIHGYTF. The chain links TRBV30 to TRBJ1-2; TRBD1 might be the D (5 bases). Trimming pared 5 bases from V and 6 bases from J, leaving 22 bases between. CDR1 is GTSNPN and CDR2 is SVGIG in the germline V gene (reference sequence). The CDR3 runs 15 residues. The variable domain in full, completed from reference TRBV30 and TRBJ1-2, reads SQTIHQWPATLVQPVGSPLSLECTVEGTSNPNLYWYRQAAGRGLQLLFYSVGIGQISSEVPQNLSASRPQDRQFILSSKKLLLSDSGFYLCAWQPYSQGIHGYTFGSGTRLTVV.

The chain is built from TRBV2 and TRBJ1-5, with 7 bases lining up with TRBD1. Germline lookup yields CDR1 SNHLY and CDR2 FYNNEI. The CDR3 has 18 amino acids. Trimming took 1 base from V and 6 from J; bases not matched to a gene: 15. The CDR3 coding sequence is TGTGCCAGCAGTGAAGGGGACAGAACAAATTTTCCGGGTCAGCCCCAGCATTTT. Translation: CASSEGDRTNFPGQPQHF.

The rearrangement joins TRBV15 to TRBJ2-1; 15 nucleotides agree with TRBD2. The germline V gene has CDR1 LNHNV and CDR2 YYDKDF (reference sequence). This CDR3 has 16 amino acids. Losses at the gene ends were 6 bases for V and 8 bases for J; bases not matched to a gene: 8. The CDR3 DNA reads as TGTGCCACCAGTACCCGGACTAGCGGGAGGGTGGATGAGCAGTTCTTC. Its protein is CATSTRTSGRVDEQFF.

The rearrangement links TRBV18 to TRBJ2-5; 11 positions agree with TRBD2. The germline CDR1 and CDR2 sequences are KGHSH and LQKENI. Losses at the gene ends were 1 base for V and 5 bases for J; bases not matched to a gene: 6. The CDR3 is 16 amino acids. In nucleotides, the CDR3 is TGTGCCAGCTCACCACTAGCGGGAGGGCCTTATGAGACCCAGTACTTC. It is translated as CASSPLAGGPYETQYF. The variable domain in full, completed from reference TRBV18 and TRBJ2-5, reads NAGVMQNPRHLVRRRGQEARLRCSPMKGHSHVYWYRQLPEEGLKFMVYLQKENIIDESGMPKERFSAEFPKEGPSILRIQQVVRGDSAAYFCASSPLAGGPYETQYFGPGTRLLVL.

V and J are TRBV6-5 and TRBJ2-1; 10 bases line up with TRBD2. The CDR3 is made up of 14 amino acids. Germline V gene data show CDR1 as MNHEY and CDR2 as SVGAGI. J was trimmed by 9 bases and V by 8 bases; bases with no gene match: 10. The CDR3 spells CASGATSGTTEQFF. CDR3 in DNA: TGTGCCAGCGGGGCAACTAGCGGGACGACTGAGCAGTTCTTC.

The chain is built from TRBV2 and TRBJ2-1; maybe TRBD1 (7 bases). The CDR3 loop spans 13 amino acids. The V gene lost 6 bases and the J gene lost 4 bases, with 10 bases spanning the gap. Germline assignment: CDR1 SNHLY and CDR2 FYNNEI. DNA of the CDR3: TGTGCCAGCAGCGGGGGACAGTACAATGAGCAGTTCTTC. Its protein is CASSGGQYNEQFF. Full variable domain (rest looked up from reference TRBV2 and TRBJ2-1): EPEVTQTPSHQVTQMGQEVILRCVPISNHLYFYWYRQILGQKVEFLVSFYNNEISEKSEIFDDQFSVERPDGSNFTLKIRSTKLEDSAMYFCASSGGQYNEQFFGPGTRLTVL.

V usage is TRBV7-3 and J usage is TRBJ2-5, with D maybe TRBD2 (5 bases). The CDR3 length is 12 residues. Germline V gives CDR1 SGHTA, CDR2 FQGTGA. In DNA form, the CDR3 reads TGTTCCGAATCGGGGTACCAAGAGACCCAGTACTTC. Translating gives CSESGYQETQYF.

The chain employs TRBV2 and TRBJ2-1; D ambiguous. Germline CDR1 reads SNHLY; CDR2 reads FYNNEI. The V end was cut by 5 bases, the J end by 5 bases, with 7 bases between. The CDR3 has 12 residues. For the CDR3, the DNA is TGTGCCAGCAGTAGACTTGACAATGAGCAGTTCTTC. This encodes CASSRLDNEQFF.

This chain links TRBV2 with TRBJ2-3; 8 nucleotides agree with TRBD2. This CDR3 spans 16 amino acids. Trimming took 0 bases from V and 3 from J; bases not matched to a gene: 5. The V gene's germline CDR1 is SNHLY and CDR2 FYNNEI. CDR3 nucleotides: TGTGCCAGCAGTGAAGCGGGAGCGGGAGTAACAGATACGCAGTATTTT. It encodes CASSEAGAGVTDTQYF.

The chain has TRBV14 and TRBJ2-1; 13 bases fit TRBD2. The length of the CDR3 is 18 residues. J was trimmed by 4 bases and V by 0 bases; bases with no gene match: 6. Germline V gene lookup returns CDR1 SGHDN and CDR2 FVKESK. The CDR3 is CASSQDLGTSGMYNEQFF. The CDR3 DNA follows: TGTGCCAGCAGCCAAGATCTCGGGACTAGCGGGATGTACAATGAGCAGTTCTTC.

J is TRBJ2-6 and V is TRBV5-5, with unresolved D. Per germline, CDR1 SGHKS and CDR2 YYEKEE (reference sequence). This CDR3 comprises 17 residues. The ends were cut back, 3 bases at V and 1 base at J, with 14 bases in the middle. CDR3 amino acids: CASSSGPVTSGANVLTF. The CDR3 DNA sequence: TGTGCCAGCAGCTCAGGCCCAGTTACTTCTGGGGCCAACGTCCTGACTTTC.

This chain connects TRBV6-5 to TRBJ2-7; D perhaps matches TRBD1 (9 bases). The germline CDR1 and CDR2 sequences are MNHEY and SVGAGI. The V end was cut by 8 bases, the J end by 6 bases, with 20 bases between. The CDR3 runs to 14 residues. In DNA, the CDR3 is TGTGCCAGCCGGGGGGGGACAGGGCTTGGCGAGCAGTACTTC. Amino acid sequence: CASRGGTGLGEQYF.

This clone was observed a handful of times. A read error may account for a junction end that differs from germline. CDR3 in amino acids: CASSSPMSGTWVF. The CDR3 DNA is TGTGCCAGCAGTTCCCCTATGAGTGGGACGTGGGTCTTT. The V and J genes are TRBV27 and TRBJ1-6, with D maybe TRBD1 (5 bases). This CDR3 is 13 amino acids long. Germline V gene sequence: CDR1 MNHEY, CDR2 SMNVEV (reference sequence).

The chain joins TRBV7-2 to TRBJ2-1, with a weak D call TRBD1 (6 bases). Trimming took off 1 base at V and 14 bases at J, with 9 bases between the two ends. The germline V gene encodes CDR1 SGHTA and CDR2 FQGNSA. The CDR3 covers 11 residues. The CDR3 loop reads CASSLGQVEFF. DNA of the CDR3: TGTGCCAGCAGCTTAGGACAGGTGGAGTTCTTC.